This note documents a single T cell receptor (beta chain) sequence. Its specificity is unknown. The CDR3 runs 14 residues. The germline CDR1 and CDR2 sequences are SGHVS and FQNEAQ. The trim removed 7 bases at V and 2 bases at J, leaving 3 bases unmatched. The primer mix had 60 Vbeta and 13 Jbeta primers. Produced via immunoSEQ multiplex PCR; TCRdb's table is partial and in-frame only. This repertoire includes 75,000 to 100,000 clones. The data are from a study of cytomegalovirus exposure and HLA in healthy donors. Study conclusions and caveats: DRB1 had the most TCR associations and HLA-C the fewest, a later analysis found, with rates varying by HLA locus. A cluster of highly shared sequence variants was likely a sequencing artifact. Confirmation in vitro established that a few CMV-associated chains were specific for CMV antigens. The classifier reportedly diagnosed cytomegalovirus status with high sensitivity and specificity.

The rearrangement joins TRBV7-8 to TRBJ1-5, with 9 positions matching TRBD1. The receptor's source is a woman between 55 and 75 years old in good health and CMV-seronegative. Sequencing used PBMCs. In DNA, the CDR3 is TGTGCCAGCACCCGGGACAGGGGCAATCAGCCCCAGCATTTT. Its protein is CASTRDRGNQPQHF. Together with reference TRBV7-8 and TRBJ1-5, the CDR3 gives the full variable domain: GAGVSQSPRYKVAKRGQDVALRCDPISGHVSLFWYQQALGQGPEFLTYFQNEAQLDKSGLPSDRFFAERPEGSVSTLKIQRTQQEDSAVYLCASTRDRGNQPQHFGDGTRLSIL.